This TCR beta chain was sequenced in a study of blood T cell repertoires in COVID-19. Participants came from about 24 US areas, aged about 18 to 90 years. Using immunoSEQ multiplex PCR, the repertoire was profiled, and TCRdb retains in-frame clones only, with some absent. The sample holds a few hundred thousand clones, about 90% seen once. The sequenced sample consisted of PBMCs or T cells enriched from blood (not recorded which). The clonotype comes from a woman between 25 and 40 years old who had recovered from COVID-19.

CDR3 residues: CASSPRDLTDTQYF. The CDR3 coding sequence is TGTGCCAGCAGTCCCAGGGATTTGACAGATACGCAGTATTTT. This chain uses TRBV6-5 with TRBJ2-3, with a weak D call TRBD1 (5 bases). V lost 5 bases to trimming and J lost 3 bases, with 12 bases between them. This CDR3 region has 14 residues. The germline gives CDR1 MNHEY, CDR2 SVGAGI.